Listed here are 22 T cell receptor beta chains from one sample, sequenced in a study of blood T cell repertoires in COVID-19. Some clones are missing from TCRdb's copy, which holds only in-frame ones; the method was immunoSEQ multiplex PCR. The profile shows approximately 53,000 clones, 65% to 85% of them singletons. The sample comprised peripheral blood. The receptors stem from a man in his forties with acute or convalescent COVID-19.

V usage is TRBV30 and J usage is TRBJ1-1; 10 bases map to TRBD1. The V gene end was trimmed by 7 bases and the J gene end by 2 bases; junction bases not matched to a gene: 10. The CDR3 length is 15 residues. Germline V gene sequence: CDR1 GTSNPN, CDR2 SVGIG (reference sequence). This chain's CDR3 is CALAGTGAPNTEAFF. Here the CDR3 DNA reads TGTGCCTTAGCCGGGACAGGGGCCCCAAACACTGAAGCTTTCTTT.

V gene TRBV6-5 combines with J gene TRBJ1-4, with TRBD1 as a possible D gene (6 bases). This CDR3 contains 14 residues. CDR1 is MNHEY, CDR2 SVGAGI, per germline. V lost 6 bases, J lost 5 bases, and 13 bases lay in between. The CDR3 sequence is CASRNMDRNEKLFF. In DNA form, the CDR3 reads TGTGCCAGCAGGAACATGGACAGAAATGAAAAACTGTTTTTT.

The chain combines TRBV6-5 with TRBJ2-2; the match to TRBD1 covers 8 bases. The germline CDR1 and CDR2 sequences are MNHEY and SVGAGI. The CDR3 consists of 15 residues. With V trimmed by 6 bases and J by 5 bases, 8 bases remained unmatched. As DNA, the CDR3 is TGTGCCAGCAGGGCGACAGGGGCGGTTACCGGGGAGCTGTTTTTT. It translates to CASRATGAVTGELFF.

The rearrangement joins TRBV19 to TRBJ1-5; D is undetermined. From germline, CDR1 is LNHDA and CDR2 SQIVND (reference sequence). V lost 5 bases and J lost 2, with 28 bases in between. This CDR3 spans 20 amino acids. The CDR3: CASSGDVLGNVPSGNQPQHF. CDR3 DNA sequence: TGTGCCAGTAGTGGCGATGTCCTGGGCAATGTCCCGTCGGGCAATCAGCCCCAGCATTTT. Full variable domain (outside the CDR3, taken from reference TRBV19 and TRBJ1-5): DGGITQSPKYLFRKEGQNVTLSCEQNLNHDAMYWYRQDPGQGLRLIYYSQIVNDFQKGDIAEGYSVSREKKESFPLTVTSAQKNPTAFYLCASSGDVLGNVPSGNQPQHFGDGTRLSIL.

The V gene is TRBV21-1, the J gene TRBJ1-4. TRBV21-1 is tagged as a pseudogene. The CDR3 runs 15 residues. CDR3 loop: CASLSILRLNEKLFF. The CDR3 nucleotides are TGTGCCAGCTTAAGCATTCTACGCCTTAATGAAAAACTGTTTTTT.

J is TRBJ1-2 and V is TRBV28, with TRBD1 matching 8 bases. Trimming cost V 5 bases and J 8 bases; bases outside gene matches: 16. The length of the CDR3 is 16 residues. Germline-derived CDR1 and CDR2 are MDHEN and SYDVKM. Here the CDR3 DNA reads TGTGCCAGCAGTCCGCGGACAGGGACTGGTGTGATAGGCTACACCTTC. Its protein is CASSPRTGTGVIGYTF.

This chain uses TRBV5-6 with TRBJ1-1; tentative D call: TRBD1 (5 bases). CDR3 size: 15 residues. V was clipped by 1 base and J by 3 bases, with 13 bases between them. Germline loops: CDR1 SGHDT, CDR2 YYEEEE. CDR3 sequence: CASSLLRGSYTEAFF. The CDR3 nucleotides are TGTGCCAGCAGCTTGTTGCGGGGGTCGTACACTGAAGCTTTCTTT.

The rearrangement joins TRBV6-6 to TRBJ2-7; 9 bases map to TRBD1. CDR3 length equals 15 residues. CDR1 and CDR2 (germline): MNHNY, SVGAGI (reference sequence). After removal of 0 bases from V and 6 bases from J, the junction contained 6 bases not matched to a gene. CDR3 protein: CASSYSGTGSAEQYV. CDR3 nucleotides: TGTGCCAGCAGTTACTCGGGGACAGGGTCGGCCGAGCAGTACGTC.

V usage is TRBV4-1 and J usage is TRBJ1-3, with D perhaps matching TRBD1 (6 bases). Germline V lookup: CDR1 MGHRA, CDR2 YSYEKL. Between the trimmed V and J ends, which lost 3 bases and 3 bases, there was a span of 12 bases. The CDR3 is 15 residues long. As DNA, the CDR3 is TGCGCCAGCAGCCAGGGACAAGTCTTTGGAAACACCATATATTTT. It is translated as CASSQGQVFGNTIYF.

Here the CDR3 DNA reads TGTGCCACCAGAGAGCCCGGGACAGGGGGTGAAAAACTGTTTTTT. This translates into CATREPGTGGEKLFF. The chain employs TRBV15 and TRBJ1-4, with TRBD1 matching over 11 bases. This CDR3 contains 15 residues. Germline CDR1 is LNHNV and CDR2 is YYDKDF (reference sequence). J lost 7 bases, V lost 6 bases, and 7 bases had no gene match.

DNA of the CDR3: TGTGCCAGTAGTATAGGAATGGAACGCGGAGGTGGGGAGCAGTACTTC. Translation: CASSIGMERGGGEQYF. The J gene is TRBJ2-7, the V gene TRBV19; D perhaps matches TRBD2 (5 bases). Germline values: CDR1 LNHDA, CDR2 SQIVND (reference sequence). V was clipped by 1 base and J by 7 bases, with 20 bases between them. CDR3 length equals 16 residues. Full variable domain (remainder filled in from reference TRBV19 and TRBJ2-7): DGGITQSPKYLFRKEGQNVTLSCEQNLNHDAMYWYRQDPGQGLRLIYYSQIVNDFQKGDIAEGYSVSREKKESFPLTVTSAQKNPTAFYLCASSIGMERGGGEQYFGPGTRLTVT.

The chain recombines TRBV11-2 with TRBJ2-2, with 10 bases that match TRBD1. CDR1 is SGHAT, CDR2 FQNNGV, per germline. V gave up 7 bases and J gave up 5 bases; unmatched junction bases: 4. The CDR3 runs to 14 residues. Here the CDR3 DNA reads TGTGCCAGCAAGAGGGACAGGGGAACCGGGGAGCTGTTTTTT. Translating gives CASKRDRGTGELFF.

This chain joins TRBV25-1 and TRBJ2-1; TRBD1 might be the D (5 bases). This CDR3 region has 14 residues. Trimming shortened V by 5 bases and J by 7 bases, and 15 bases separated the two germline ends. The germline gives CDR1 MGHDK, CDR2 SYGVNS. CDR3 residues: CASSPWAGKNEQFF. The CDR3 DNA is TGTGCCAGCAGTCCCTGGGCAGGGAAAAATGAGCAGTTCTTC.

This clone was recorded a few times. The chain is built from TRBV19 and TRBJ2-2, with a weak D call TRBD1 (5 bases). V was clipped by 10 bases and J by 2 bases, with 8 bases between them. CDR1 and CDR2 (germline): LNHDA, SQIVND (reference sequence). The CDR3 is 12 amino acids. In nucleotides, the CDR3 is TGTGCCACAGGGATCAACACCGGGGAGCTGTTTTTT. Amino acid sequence: CATGINTGELFF.

The rearrangement joins TRBV19 to TRBJ1-2; 10 bases align to TRBD1. The V gene's germline CDR1 is LNHDA and CDR2 SQIVND (reference sequence). The CDR3 has 14 amino acids. The V and J ends lost 6 bases and 8 bases, in that order; junction bases with no gene match: 9. The CDR3 is CASRQYGTGEGYTF. CDR3 bases: TGTGCCAGTAGGCAATACGGGACAGGGGAGGGCTACACCTTC.

The chain employs TRBV5-6 and TRBJ2-2; the D is unclear. The CDR3 spans 15 residues. Trimming shortened V by 3 bases and J by 0 bases, and 9 bases separated the two germline ends. Per the germline V gene, CDR1 is SGHDT and CDR2 is YYEEEE. The CDR3 spells CASSSALTNTGELFF. DNA for the CDR3: TGTGCCAGCAGCTCAGCGCTTACGAACACCGGGGAGCTGTTTTTT.

The J gene is TRBJ2-2, the V gene TRBV29-1; the match to TRBD1 covers 8 bases. This CDR3 is built from 15 residues. CDR1 and CDR2 from the germline V gene are SQVTM and ANQGSEA. With 2 bases clipped from V and 5 bases from J, the junction kept 7 bases outside the gene matches. The CDR3 spells CSVEPGGKETGELFF. DNA of the CDR3: TGCAGCGTTGAACCAGGGGGCAAGGAAACCGGGGAGCTGTTTTTT.

The rearrangement uses TRBV6-5 and TRBJ1-1; tentative D call: TRBD1 (6 bases). The germline CDR1 and CDR2 sequences are MNHEY and SVGAGI. Trimming took off 7 bases at V and 1 base at J, with 16 bases between the two ends. This CDR3 contains 15 residues. Written as DNA, the CDR3 is TGTGCCAGCACCCTTCAACGACAGGCGAACACTGAAGCTTTCTTT. This codes for CASTLQRQANTEAFF.

The chain employs TRBV18 and TRBJ1-1, with TRBD1 identical over 7 bases. The germline V gene encodes CDR1 KGHSH and CDR2 LQKENI. This CDR3 is built from 16 residues. The V and J ends lost 5 bases and 6 bases, in that order; junction bases with no gene match: 15. This chain's CDR3 is CASSSPSGVGGSEAFF. CDR3 nucleotide sequence: TGTGCCAGCTCATCCCCCTCGGGGGTAGGGGGCTCTGAAGCTTTCTTT.

This chain links TRBV18 with TRBJ1-2; D gene unclear. Trimming removed 1 base from V and 0 bases from J, with 12 bases in between. CDR1 and CDR2 from the germline V gene are KGHSH and LQKENI. This CDR3 contains 16 residues. CDR3 protein: CASSPRLRRTNYGYTF. The CDR3 DNA is TGTGCCAGCTCACCACGGCTTAGGAGGACTAACTATGGCTACACCTTC.

This chain links TRBV18 with TRBJ1-1, with D tentatively TRBD1 (6 bases). V was trimmed by 6 bases and J by 1 base, leaving 12 bases between them. Germline values: CDR1 KGHSH, CDR2 LQKENI. This CDR3 is 14 amino acids long. Here the CDR3 reads CASSLEQGNTEAFF. The CDR3 DNA is TGTGCCAGCTCCCTAGAACAGGGGAACACTGAAGCTTTCTTT.

This clone was observed once. CDR3 DNA sequence: TGTGCCAGTAGTACATCCGGCCCAGGGACTGAAGCTTTCTTT. Translated: CASSTSGPGTEAFF. The chain links TRBV19 to TRBJ1-1; TRBD1 is a possible D gene (5 bases). This CDR3 is 14 amino acids long. CDR1 and CDR2 from the germline V gene are LNHDA and SQIVND (reference sequence). V was cut by 4 bases and J by 5 bases, with 14 bases left in between.